This T cell receptor (beta chain) was obtained from a study of T cells after yellow fever vaccination (dated by TCRdb to the late 2010s). About the study as a whole: Libraries from fractions with low cell numbers were prepared with the SMART-Seq v4 Ultra Low Input RNA kit. The cohort comprised two healthy male donors, one aged 18 to 30 and one aged 30 to 40 years. Bulk PBMC replicates and cell subsets were isolated from blood drawn at multiple timepoints before and after both primary and secondary immunization. To follow T-cell clones before and after both primary and booster YFV17D yellow fever vaccination, bulk TCR alpha and beta repertoires underwent longitudinal sequencing.

The treatment or condition label corresponds to: live attenuated yellow fever vaccine strain. PBMCs were isolated from peripheral blood using a standard Ficoll-Paque protocol. CD4 and CD8 T-cell fractions were isolated with Dynabeads CD4 and CD8 positive selection kits. TriZol was used to extract RNA from bulk PBMCs, CD4 and CD8 fractions, and dextramer-positive and dextramer-negative fractions. TCR cDNA was synthesized by 5'RACE template switching, which introduced a universal primer site and unique molecular identifiers. Priming of cDNA synthesis was performed from both the TCR alpha and TCR beta constant segments. Two PCR steps were used to amplify libraries, with sample barcodes and sequencing adapters being added in the second step. Sequencing of the libraries was done on either Illumina HiSeq 2500 (2x100 bp) or NovaSeq (2x150 bp). The original pipeline was this. Reads were demultiplexed and collapsed into UMI consensus sequences with MIGEC, and V(D)J alignment was performed with MiXCR. Using edgeR on replicate PBMC samples, clonotypes were called vaccine-responding if FDR was below 0.01 and the log2 fold change was above 5 up to day 15. Each bulk clonotype received a CD4 or CD8 identity based on whether the sequenced CD4 or CD8 repertoire contained that clonotype at higher abundance. Starting from the raw public reads, TCRdb applied fastp trimming at Q25, assembled clones with MiXCR and retained in-frame beta chains. Each record represents a unique CDR3 protein, reported with the most common genes and DNA among its rows. For this entry, the V and J calls and clone size follow TCRdb and not the study's own pipeline. The sample table contains tens of thousands of distinct CDR3 sequences; only one count was recorded for just under 8% of them. Jointly, the top ten make up about two fifths of the sample.

The CDR1 and CDR2 encoded by the germline V gene are MGHDK and SYGVNS. V is pared back by 9 bases and J by 4 bases, with 7 bases lying between the germline termini. Including cysteine and phenylalanine, the CDR3 has 10 amino acids. The retained sequence is limited to the CDR3, 30 bases, with the frame set at the first base. The table lists this clonotype with many counts. Its antigen is currently not known. Within one base of it there is no much larger clone, and no base qualities were kept. General findings and caveats noted by the study authors: Most clones expanded after primary vaccination (around 96% of CD4 and 88% of CD8) were re-detected after the booster, suggesting that broad memory maintenance occurred. The secondary T-cell response was weaker than the primary response but faster, peaking on day 5 instead of day 15. FACS-sorted repertoires could contain abundant contaminating clonotypes from the bulk population, so computational filtering was required. A small share of clonotypes occurred in both CD4 and CD8 compartments, likely arising from convergent recombination. The study included only a couple of donors, which limits how far the findings can be generalized.

The V and J segments used are TRBV25-1 and TRBJ2-7, with TRBD2 tentatively as D gene (6 bases match). Sequencing used CD8+ T cells sorted from PBMCs, obtained on the day of the yellow fever booster vaccination. This TCR was recovered from a man under 40 who received the YFV17D yellow fever vaccine. The CDR3 protein: CASGGYEQYF. The DNA sequence is given as TGTGCCAGTGGGGGGTACGAGCAGTACTTC.